The sequence of this T cell receptor (beta chain) was determined in a study of blood T cell repertoires in COVID-19. Study-wide context: Sites across the United States, Italy and Spain contributed samples from acute and convalescent COVID-19.

Original analysis: Estimated nucleated cell counts came from reference gene primer amplification. Repertoires were generated with immunoSEQ multiplex PCR, while TCRdb's copy carries only in-frame clones and drops some. The V and J calls and the clone size are those of that table, but D and trimming were determined from the DNA. The sample lists fewer than 300,000 clones; less than 90% were seen once. The V gene end was trimmed by 8 bases and the J gene end by 2 bases; junction bases not matched to a gene: 4. The CDR3 covers 15 residues. The germline gives CDR1 MNHEY, CDR2 SVGAGI. V gene TRBV6-5 combines with J gene TRBJ1-5; 12 nucleotides agree with TRBD1. This receptor was identified in a man between 60 and 75 years old who had recovered from COVID-19. Sequences were obtained from peripheral blood. The CDR3 DNA reads TGTGCCAGCGGAGGGACAGGGGGCGGCAATCAGCCCCAGCATTTT. This translates into CASGGTGGGNQPQHF.